One and the same sample provided the 29 T cell receptor beta chains below, sequenced in a study of T cell responses to AZD1222 COVID-19 vaccine. Profiling relied on immunoSEQ multiplex PCR, and the TCRdb table lists in-frame clones only, not all of them. The sample lists roughly 110,000 clones, around 92% occurring once. The starting material was peripheral blood, obtained 28 days after the second AZD1222 dose. Receptor source: an adult who received the AZD1222 COVID-19 vaccine.

This clone was recorded once. The CDR3 nucleotides are TGTGCCAGCAGTTCGTTGACATCGGGCGAAAAACTGTTTTTT. This encodes CASSSLTSGEKLFF. The genes are TRBV6-2 or TRBV6-3 and TRBJ1-4, with unresolved D. This CDR3 comprises 14 residues. The ends were cut back, 4 bases at V and 8 bases at J, with 14 bases in the middle. Germline lookup yields CDR1 MNHEY and CDR2 SVGEGT.

With regard to this clone: The same CDR3 is also encoded by other DNA sequences in this sample. The chain links TRBV5-4 to TRBJ2-1; possibly TRBD1 for D (5 bases). Germline V lookup: CDR1 SGHNT, CDR2 YYREEE (reference sequence). The CDR3 is made up of 14 amino acids. The germline V and J ends were trimmed by 2 bases and 5 bases, with 11 bases remaining between them. The CDR3 DNA reads as TGTGCCAGCAGCTTCACTTCAGGGAACAATGAGCAGTTCTTC. Translation: CASSFTSGNNEQFF.

This clone was detected only a few times. J is TRBJ2-1 and V is TRBV7-9, with TRBD1 matching 8 bases. Germline V gene data show CDR1 as SEHNR and CDR2 as FQNEAQ (reference sequence). V was pared by 8 bases and J by 5 bases, with 11 bases of the junction left unmatched. CDR3 size: 15 residues. CDR3 coding DNA: TGTGCCAGCGGGCACCCCGGGACAGGAAACAATGAGCAGTTCTTC. This translates into CASGHPGTGNNEQFF. Filled out from reference TRBV7-9 and TRBJ2-1, the complete variable domain reads DTGVSQNPRHKITKRGQNVTFRCDPISEHNRLYWYRQTLGQGPEFLTYFQNEAQLEKSRLLSDRFSAERPKGSFSTLEIQRTEQGDSAMYLCASGHPGTGNNEQFFGPGTRLTVL.

This clone was observed a single time. This chain uses TRBV7-9 with TRBJ2-2; D gene ambiguous. CDR3 size: 15 residues. Deletions cut 1 base from V and 2 bases from J, with 8 bases between. The V gene's germline CDR1 is SEHNR and CDR2 FQNEAQ (reference sequence). The CDR3 sequence: CASSLGQRNTGELFF. The CDR3 DNA is TGTGCCAGCAGCTTAGGGCAGCGAAACACCGGGGAGCTGTTTTTT.

The chain links TRBV6-5 to TRBJ2-7, with D uncertain. Germline CDR1 and CDR2: MNHEY and SVGAGI. V was trimmed by 0 bases and J by 2 bases, leaving 11 bases between them. The CDR3 contains 15 residues. The CDR3 DNA is TGTGCCAGCAGTTACTCCGGGCCAGAAGCCTACGAGCAGTACTTC. This sequence encodes CASSYSGPEAYEQYF.

The V call is TRBV15, the J call TRBJ2-3; TRBD2 aligns across 11 bases. The ends lost 0 bases at V and 8 bases at J; junction bases unmatched: 10. This CDR3 is built from 17 residues. Germline loops: CDR1 LNHNV, CDR2 YYDKDF (reference sequence). CDR3 nucleotide sequence: TGTGCCACCAGCAGAGATGGTAGCGGGAGGGCGGGCGGTACGCAGTATTTT. Residues: CATSRDGSGRAGGTQYF.

The CDR3 region is CASIPEGWSYTF. CDR3 DNA sequence: TGTGCCAGCATCCCGGAAGGATGGAGCTACACCTTC. The chain employs TRBV6-5 and TRBJ1-2, with D hard to call. In germline, CDR1 is MNHEY, CDR2 SVGAGI. Trimming cost V 7 bases and J 9 bases, with 15 bases left between them. The CDR3 runs to 12 residues.

The chain employs TRBV7-2 and TRBJ2-1; 8 bases agree with TRBD2. There are 14 residues in the CDR3. The germline V gene encodes CDR1 SGHTA and CDR2 FQGNSA. V was pared by 2 bases and J by 6 bases, with 3 bases of the junction left unmatched. CDR3 DNA sequence: TGTGCCAGCAGCTTACAAGCGGGAGCCAATGAGCAGTTCTTC. Protein product: CASSLQAGANEQFF.

The V call is TRBV7-2, the J call TRBJ2-5; 9 bases line up with TRBD1. This CDR3 spans 16 amino acids. Germline V gene sequence: CDR1 SGHTA, CDR2 FQGNSA. V was pared by 5 bases and J by 1 base, with 8 bases of the junction left unmatched. CDR3 protein: CASSRTGGSVQETQYF. CDR3 coding DNA: TGTGCCAGCAGCCGTACAGGGGGCTCGGTCCAAGAGACCCAGTACTTC.

This rearrangement joins TRBV28 to TRBJ1-2; no definite D call. The V and J ends lost 7 bases and 0 bases respectively, with 21 bases between them. Germline V CDR1 and CDR2: MDHEN, SYDVKM. The length of the CDR3 is 17 residues. CDR3 nucleotide sequence: TGTGCCAGCAATGGGGTTTCCCCCGGGATAGCTAACTATGGCTACACCTTC. Its translation is CASNGVSPGIANYGYTF.

V is TRBV10-3 and J is TRBJ2-7; no clear D. Germline V gene data show CDR1 as ENHRY and CDR2 as SYGVKD. CDR3 size: 15 residues. Trimming removed 0 bases at V and 6 bases at J, with 15 bases between. CDR3 sequence (DNA): TGTGCCATCAGTGAGTCGACCGCGCTCTCCCTCGAGCAGTACTTC. Its translation is CAISESTALSLEQYF.

V gene TRBV19 combines with J gene TRBJ2-7; D is perhaps TRBD1 or TRBD2 (5 bases each). The germline V and J ends were trimmed by 5 bases and 3 bases, with 17 bases remaining between them. The CDR3 consists of 15 residues. Germline assignment: CDR1 LNHDA and CDR2 SQIVND (reference sequence). CDR3 nucleotide sequence: TGTGCCAGTAGTTCCCCTGGGACGGTGATCTACGAGCAGTACTTC. Protein product: CASSSPGTVIYEQYF. Together with reference TRBV19 and TRBJ2-7, the CDR3 gives the full variable domain: DGGITQSPKYLFRKEGQNVTLSCEQNLNHDAMYWYRQDPGQGLRLIYYSQIVNDFQKGDIAEGYSVSREKKESFPLTVTSAQKNPTAFYLCASSSPGTVIYEQYFGPGTRLTVT.

The chain combines TRBV28 with TRBJ1-5; D remains unclear. The V end was cut by 3 bases, the J end by 4 bases, with 7 bases between. Germline-derived CDR1 and CDR2 are MDHEN and SYDVKM. CDR3 length: 13 residues. CDR3 in amino acids: CASSFEGNQPQHF. DNA of the CDR3: TGTGCCAGCAGTTTTGAGGGAAATCAGCCCCAGCATTTT. Combining the CDR3 with reference TRBV28 and TRBJ1-5 gives the whole variable domain DVKVTQSSRYLVKRTGEKVFLECVQDMDHENMFWYRQDPGLGLRLIYFSYDVKMKEKGDIPEGYSVSREKKERFSLILESASTNQTSMYLCASSFEGNQPQHFGDGTRLSIL.

V is TRBV28 and J is TRBJ1-4, with D perhaps matching TRBD1 (5 bases). V was cut by 9 bases and J by 6 bases, with 14 bases left in between. Germline CDR1 is MDHEN and CDR2 is SYDVKM. This CDR3 is 13 amino acids long. DNA for the CDR3: TGTGCCAGTGGTCCAGGGAGATATGAAAAACTGTTTTTT. This translates into CASGPGRYEKLFF. The whole variable domain, filled in from reference TRBV28 and TRBJ1-4, reads DVKVTQSSRYLVKRTGEKVFLECVQDMDHENMFWYRQDPGLGLRLIYFSYDVKMKEKGDIPEGYSVSREKKERFSLILESASTNQTSMYLCASGPGRYEKLFFGSGTQLSVL.

V and J are TRBV28 and TRBJ1-3; no clear D gene. Trimming pared 1 base from V and 0 bases from J, leaving 4 bases between. CDR3 size: 14 residues. Germline lookup yields CDR1 MDHEN and CDR2 SYDVKM. For the CDR3, the DNA is TGTGCCAGCAGTTTATTAATCTCTGGAAACACCATATATTTT. It yields the protein CASSLLISGNTIYF.

The chain carries TRBV3-1 (or the pseudogene TRBV3-2) and TRBJ1-5; D is unclear. Germline lookup yields CDR1 LGHDT and CDR2 YNNKEL (reference sequence). Trimming cost V 0 bases and J 7 bases, with 13 bases left between them. The length of the CDR3 is 15 residues. CDR3 nucleotide sequence: TGTGCCAGCAGCCAAGATTACCGGGTCGGGCAGCCCCAGCATTTT. Residues: CASSQDYRVGQPQHF.

The chain employs TRBV5-1 and TRBJ1-2; D is uncertain. This CDR3 is 14 amino acids long. Germline CDR1 and CDR2: SGHRS and YFSETQ. The V gene lost 3 bases and the J gene lost 8 bases, with 17 bases spanning the gap. The CDR3 region has the DNA TGCGCCAGCAGCTCGCCTTTTGTCGCGGAGGGCTACACCTTC. Its protein is CASSSPFVAEGYTF.

This rearrangement joins TRBV6-5 to TRBJ1-1; maybe TRBD1 (5 bases). From germline, CDR1 is MNHEY and CDR2 SVGAGI. The ends were cut back, 11 bases at V and 0 bases at J, with 16 bases in the middle. The CDR3 runs to 14 residues. The CDR3 here is CAGSRDPMNTEAFF. CDR3 in DNA: TGTGCCGGAAGCAGGGACCCCATGAACACTGAAGCTTTCTTT.

The V gene is TRBV6-1, the J gene TRBJ1-2; D is possibly TRBD1 (5 bases). The germline V gene has CDR1 MNHNS and CDR2 SASEGT. CDR3 length: 14 amino acids. Deletions cut 3 bases from V and 14 bases from J, with 22 bases between. The CDR3 sequence: CASSDRVRVTRPTF. DNA for the CDR3: TGTGCCAGCAGTGATAGGGTCAGGGTCACTAGGCCGACCTTC.

The rearrangement links TRBV29-1 to TRBJ1-1; 9 bases align to TRBD1. Germline V gene sequence: CDR1 SQVTM, CDR2 ANQGSEA. The junction had 3 bases not matched to a gene; V was cut back by 6 bases and J by 4 bases. The CDR3 runs 12 residues. CDR3 bases: TGCAGCGTCCGACAGGGGGGCACTGAAGCTTTCTTT. Its protein is CSVRQGGTEAFF.

The chain joins TRBV5-6 to TRBJ2-3; 7 bases fit TRBD2. V was clipped by 4 bases and J by 2 bases; unmatched bases: 10. CDR1 and CDR2 (germline): SGHDT, YYEEEE. CDR3 length equals 16 residues. The CDR3 DNA sequence: TGTGCCAGCAGCCCCGAGGGCGGGGGATACACAGATACGCAGTATTTT. Protein product: CASSPEGGGYTDTQYF.

The rearrangement uses TRBV18 and TRBJ1-2, with D hard to call. V was cut by 2 bases and J by 3 bases, with 10 bases left in between. CDR3 length equals 14 residues. Germline CDR1 and CDR2: KGHSH and LQKENI. In DNA form, the CDR3 reads TGTGCCAGCTCACCAATCGACGGAGACTATGGCTACACCTTC. This gives the protein CASSPIDGDYGYTF. Together with reference TRBV18 and TRBJ1-2, the CDR3 gives the full variable domain: NAGVMQNPRHLVRRRGQEARLRCSPMKGHSHVYWYRQLPEEGLKFMVYLQKENIIDESGMPKERFSAEFPKEGPSILRIQQVVRGDSAAYFCASSPIDGDYGYTFGSGTRLTVV.

The DNA of the CDR3 is TGTGCCAGCAGTTTAGCCCTGAGCAATCAGCCCCAGCATTTT. It codes for CASSLALSNQPQHF. This chain joins TRBV28 and TRBJ1-5; D gene uncertain. V lost 2 bases and J lost 1, with 6 bases in between. Germline V lookup: CDR1 MDHEN, CDR2 SYDVKM. CDR3 length: 14 residues.

The chain employs TRBV19 and TRBJ2-7; 7 bases map to TRBD1. CDR3 length: 13 residues. V gave up 4 bases and J gave up 4 bases; unmatched junction bases: 4. The V gene's germline CDR1 is LNHDA and CDR2 SQIVND (reference sequence). The CDR3 DNA is TGTGCCAGTAGTAGATGGGACAGTTACGAGCAGTACTTC. Its translation is CASSRWDSYEQYF.

V and J are TRBV19 and TRBJ2-7; 8 nucleotides match TRBD1. The germline CDR1 and CDR2 sequences are LNHDA and SQIVND (reference sequence). V lost 7 bases to trimming and J lost 3 bases; unmatched junction nucleotides: 11. The CDR3 is 15 residues long. CDR3 in DNA: TGTGCCAGTACCCCCCGGGCCAGGGGGCTCTACGAGCAGTACTTC. This gives the protein CASTPRARGLYEQYF.

The rearrangement uses TRBV5-6 and TRBJ2-7, with 8 bases aligning to TRBD1. Trimming removed 3 bases from V and 5 bases from J; junction bases left unmatched: 7. The CDR3 has 14 amino acids. The germline V gene encodes CDR1 SGHDT and CDR2 YYEEEE. CDR3 sequence reads: CASSWAGQGNEQYF. The CDR3 DNA reads TGTGCCAGCAGCTGGGCCGGACAGGGTAACGAGCAGTACTTC. Using reference TRBV5-6 and TRBJ2-7 for the parts outside the CDR3, the full variable domain is DAGVTQSPTHLIKTRGQQVTLRCSPKSGHDTVSWYQQALGQGPQFIFQYYEEEERQRGNFPDRFSGHQFPNYSSELNVNALLLGDSALYLCASSWAGQGNEQYFGPGTRLTVT.

The chain couples TRBV5-6 to TRBJ1-4, with 7 bases lining up with TRBD1. CDR3 length equals 15 residues. V was pared by 2 bases and J by 3 bases, with 4 bases of the junction left unmatched. Germline loops: CDR1 SGHDT, CDR2 YYEEEE. The CDR3 protein is CASSLQGPSNEKLFF. CDR3 DNA sequence: TGTGCCAGCAGCTTACAGGGGCCTTCTAATGAAAAACTGTTTTTT.

The chain links TRBV2 to TRBJ1-2; weak D call: TRBD1 (6 bases). V was clipped by 6 bases and J by 8 bases, with 13 bases between them. Germline values: CDR1 SNHLY, CDR2 FYNNEI. The length of the CDR3 is 12 residues. The CDR3 spells CASSHRVGGYTF. Here the CDR3 DNA reads TGTGCCAGCAGCCACAGGGTGGGAGGCTACACCTTC.

The chain links TRBV3-1 (or the pseudogene TRBV3-2) to TRBJ2-5; D is undetermined. Germline V gene sequence: CDR1 LGHDT, CDR2 YNNKEL (reference sequence). This CDR3 is 13 amino acids long. Trimming removed 3 bases from V and 2 bases from J, with 7 bases in between. The CDR3 DNA follows: TGTGCCAGCAGCCACCAAGCTCAAGAGACCCAGTACTTC. Its protein is CASSHQAQETQYF.